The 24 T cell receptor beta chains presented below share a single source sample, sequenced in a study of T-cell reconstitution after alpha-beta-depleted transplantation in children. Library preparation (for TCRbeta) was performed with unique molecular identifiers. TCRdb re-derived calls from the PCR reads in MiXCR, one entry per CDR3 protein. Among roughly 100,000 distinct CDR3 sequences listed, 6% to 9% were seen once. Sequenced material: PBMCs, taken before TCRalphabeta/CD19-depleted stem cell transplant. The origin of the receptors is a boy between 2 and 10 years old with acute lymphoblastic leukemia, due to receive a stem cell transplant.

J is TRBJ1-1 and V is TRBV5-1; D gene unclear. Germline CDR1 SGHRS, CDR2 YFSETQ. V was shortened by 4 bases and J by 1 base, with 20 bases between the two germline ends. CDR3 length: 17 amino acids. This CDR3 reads CASSRWWDGVGNTEAFF. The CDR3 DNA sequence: TGCGCCAGCAGCCGGTGGTGGGATGGGGTGGGGAACACTGAAGCTTTCTTT.

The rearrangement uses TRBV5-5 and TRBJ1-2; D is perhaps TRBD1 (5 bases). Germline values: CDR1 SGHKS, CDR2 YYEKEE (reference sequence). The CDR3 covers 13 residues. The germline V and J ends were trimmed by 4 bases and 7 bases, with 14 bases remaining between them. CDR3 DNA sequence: TGTGCCAGCAGCCCTGACAGCCTCAGTGGCTACACCTTC. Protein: CASSPDSLSGYTF.

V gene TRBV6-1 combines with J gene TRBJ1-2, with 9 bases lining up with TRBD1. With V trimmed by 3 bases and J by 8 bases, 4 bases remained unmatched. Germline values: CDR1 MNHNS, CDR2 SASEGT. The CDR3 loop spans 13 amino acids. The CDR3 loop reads CASSDRDRAGYTF. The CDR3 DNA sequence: TGTGCCAGCAGTGACCGGGACAGGGCAGGCTACACCTTC.

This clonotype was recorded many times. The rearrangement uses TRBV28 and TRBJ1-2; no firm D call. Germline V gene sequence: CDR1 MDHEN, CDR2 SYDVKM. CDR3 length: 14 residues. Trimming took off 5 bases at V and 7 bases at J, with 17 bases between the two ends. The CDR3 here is CASSLKISSSGYTF. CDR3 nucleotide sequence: TGTGCCAGCAGTCTTAAAATTAGTTCGTCTGGCTACACCTTC.

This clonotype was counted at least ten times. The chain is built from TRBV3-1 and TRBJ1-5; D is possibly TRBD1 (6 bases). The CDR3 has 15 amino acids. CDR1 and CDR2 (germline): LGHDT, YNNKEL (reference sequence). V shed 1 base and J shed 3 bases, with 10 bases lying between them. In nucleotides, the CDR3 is TGTGCCAGCAGCCAAGGGCACAGGGTCAATCAGCCCCAGCATTTT. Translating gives CASSQGHRVNQPQHF.

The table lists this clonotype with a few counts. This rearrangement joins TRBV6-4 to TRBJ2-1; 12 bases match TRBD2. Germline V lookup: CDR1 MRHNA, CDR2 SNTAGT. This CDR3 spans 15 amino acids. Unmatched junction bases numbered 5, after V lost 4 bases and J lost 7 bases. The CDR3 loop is CASSVLAGGDNEQFF. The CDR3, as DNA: TGTGCCAGCAGTGTCCTAGCGGGGGGGGATAATGAGCAGTTCTTC.

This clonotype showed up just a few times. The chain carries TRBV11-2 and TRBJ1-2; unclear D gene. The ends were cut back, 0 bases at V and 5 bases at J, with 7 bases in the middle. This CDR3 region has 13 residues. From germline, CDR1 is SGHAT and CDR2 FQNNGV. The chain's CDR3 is CASSLDVAYGYTF. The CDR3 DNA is TGTGCCAGCAGCTTAGATGTAGCTTATGGCTACACCTTC.

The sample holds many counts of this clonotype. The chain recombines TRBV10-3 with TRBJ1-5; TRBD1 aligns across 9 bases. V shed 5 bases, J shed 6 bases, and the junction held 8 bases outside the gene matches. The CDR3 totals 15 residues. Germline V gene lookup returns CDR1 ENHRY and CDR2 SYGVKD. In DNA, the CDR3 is TGTGCCATCAGTAGCACGACAGGGGGAGGTCAGCCCCAGCATTTT. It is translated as CAISSTTGGGQPQHF.

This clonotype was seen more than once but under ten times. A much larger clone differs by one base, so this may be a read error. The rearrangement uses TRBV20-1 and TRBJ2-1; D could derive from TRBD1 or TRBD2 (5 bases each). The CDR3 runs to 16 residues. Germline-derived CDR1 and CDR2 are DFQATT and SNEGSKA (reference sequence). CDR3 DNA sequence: TGCTGTGCTAGAGGGACCGATCCGCTCTTTTTCAATGAGCAGTTCTTC. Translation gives CCARGTDPLFFNEQFF.

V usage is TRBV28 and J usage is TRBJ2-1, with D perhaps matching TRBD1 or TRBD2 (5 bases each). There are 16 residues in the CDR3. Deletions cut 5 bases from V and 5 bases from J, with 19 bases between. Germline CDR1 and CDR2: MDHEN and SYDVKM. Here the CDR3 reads CASSPLLWDPHNEQFF. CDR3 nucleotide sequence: TGTGCCAGCAGTCCTTTACTTTGGGACCCCCACAATGAGCAGTTCTTC.

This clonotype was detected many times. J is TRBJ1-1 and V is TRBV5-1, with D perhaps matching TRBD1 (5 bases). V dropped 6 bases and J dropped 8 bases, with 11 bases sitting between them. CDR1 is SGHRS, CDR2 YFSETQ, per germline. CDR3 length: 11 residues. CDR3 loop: CASNSGLEAFF. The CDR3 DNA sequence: TGCGCCAGCAACTCGGGGCTAGAAGCTTTCTTT.

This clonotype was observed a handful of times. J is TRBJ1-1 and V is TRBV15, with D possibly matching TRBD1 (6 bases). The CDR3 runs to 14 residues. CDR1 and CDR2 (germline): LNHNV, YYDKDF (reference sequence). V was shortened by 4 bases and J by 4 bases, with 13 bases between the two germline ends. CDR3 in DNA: TGTGCCACCAGCATACCTGGGGGCGGCACTGAAGCTTTCTTT. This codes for CATSIPGGGTEAFF.

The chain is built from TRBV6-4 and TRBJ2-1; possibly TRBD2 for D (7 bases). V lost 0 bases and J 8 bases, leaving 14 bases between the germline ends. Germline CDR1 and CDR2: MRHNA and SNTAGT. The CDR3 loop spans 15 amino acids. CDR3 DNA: TGTGCCAGCAGTGACTCTGGGGGGGCGGGCGATGAGCAGTTCTTC. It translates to CASSDSGGAGDEQFF.

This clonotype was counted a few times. CDR3 protein: CASSPWALQDYGYTF. Here the CDR3 DNA reads TGTGCCAGCAGTCCGTGGGCCCTCCAAGACTATGGCTACACCTTC. The V call is TRBV12-3 or TRBV12-4, the J call TRBJ1-2; D unclear. The CDR3 has 15 amino acids. Trimming left V 5 bases short and J 3 bases short, with 16 bases between.

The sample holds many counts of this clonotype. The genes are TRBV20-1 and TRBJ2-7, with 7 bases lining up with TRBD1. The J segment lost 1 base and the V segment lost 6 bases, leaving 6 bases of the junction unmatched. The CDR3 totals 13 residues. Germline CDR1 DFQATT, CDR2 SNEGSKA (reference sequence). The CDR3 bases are TGCAGTGCCACAGGGGAGAGGTCCTACGAGCAGTACTTC. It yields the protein CSATGERSYEQYF.

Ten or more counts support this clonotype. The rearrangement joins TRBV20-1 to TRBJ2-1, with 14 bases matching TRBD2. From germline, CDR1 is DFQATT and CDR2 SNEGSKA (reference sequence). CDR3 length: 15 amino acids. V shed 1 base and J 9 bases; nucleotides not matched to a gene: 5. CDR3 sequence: CSARVGTSGGGEQFF. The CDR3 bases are TGCAGTGCTAGAGTAGGGACTAGCGGGGGAGGTGAGCAGTTCTTC.

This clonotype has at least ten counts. The CDR3 is CASSPEGWKQFF. The CDR3 DNA sequence: TGTGCCAGCAGCCCCGAAGGGTGGAAGCAGTTCTTC. This chain uses TRBV7-9 with TRBJ2-1; no clear D gene. CDR3 size: 12 residues. The germline gives CDR1 SEHNR, CDR2 FQNEAQ (reference sequence). V lost 5 bases, J lost 11 bases, and 13 bases lay in between.

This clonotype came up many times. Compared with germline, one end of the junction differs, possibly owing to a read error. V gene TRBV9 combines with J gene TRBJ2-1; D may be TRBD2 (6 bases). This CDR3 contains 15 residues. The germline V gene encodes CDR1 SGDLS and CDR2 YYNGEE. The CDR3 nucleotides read TGTGCCAGCAGCACAAAGAGGGACTCCCACAATGAGCAGTTCTTC. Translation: CASSTKRDSHNEQFF.

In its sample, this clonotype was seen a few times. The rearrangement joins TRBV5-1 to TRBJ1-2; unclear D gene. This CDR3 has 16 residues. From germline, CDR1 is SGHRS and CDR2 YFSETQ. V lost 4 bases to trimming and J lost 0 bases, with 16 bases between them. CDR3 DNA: TGCGCCAGCAGCCGAGCACTCCAAGGACCTAACTATGGCTACACCTTC. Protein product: CASSRALQGPNYGYTF.

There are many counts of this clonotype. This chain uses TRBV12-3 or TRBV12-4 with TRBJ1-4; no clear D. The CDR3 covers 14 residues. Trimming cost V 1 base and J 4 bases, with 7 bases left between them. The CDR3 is CASSLVGHNEKLFF. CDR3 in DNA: TGTGCCAGCAGTTTAGTGGGCCATAATGAAAAACTGTTTTTT.

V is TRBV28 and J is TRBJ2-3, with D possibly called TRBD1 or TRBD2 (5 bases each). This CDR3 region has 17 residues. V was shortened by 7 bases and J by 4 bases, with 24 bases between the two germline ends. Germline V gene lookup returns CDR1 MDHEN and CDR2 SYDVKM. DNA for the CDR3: TGTGCCAGCATAGGCTTCCCAGGGAGCCCTAGCCCAGATACGCAGTATTTT. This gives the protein CASIGFPGSPSPDTQYF.

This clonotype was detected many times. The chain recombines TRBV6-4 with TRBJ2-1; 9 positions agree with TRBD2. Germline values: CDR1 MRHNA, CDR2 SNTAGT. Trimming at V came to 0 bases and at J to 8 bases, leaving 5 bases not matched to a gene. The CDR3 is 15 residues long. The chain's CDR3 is CASSDSAGGPHEQFF. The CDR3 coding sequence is TGTGCCAGCAGTGACTCGGCGGGGGGGCCCCATGAGCAGTTCTTC.

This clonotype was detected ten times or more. CDR3 in amino acids: CASKGEVKNIQYF. In nucleotides, the CDR3 is TGTGCCAGCAAAGGAGAGGTCAAAAACATTCAGTACTTC. The chain combines TRBV2 with TRBJ2-4, with no clear D. V gave up 7 bases and J gave up 3 bases, with 10 bases separating them. The CDR3 consists of 13 residues. From germline, CDR1 is SNHLY and CDR2 FYNNEI.

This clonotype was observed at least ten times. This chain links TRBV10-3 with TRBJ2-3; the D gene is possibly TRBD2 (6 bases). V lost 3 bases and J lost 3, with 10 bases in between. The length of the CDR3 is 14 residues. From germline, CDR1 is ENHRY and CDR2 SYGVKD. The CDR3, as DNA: TGTGCCATCAGTGATGTGGAGGGGACAGATACGCAGTATTTT. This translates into CAISDVEGTDTQYF.